The 3 T cell receptor beta chains listed next were all sequenced from one sample in a study of shared clonotypes between healthy human individuals. Some clones are missing from TCRdb's copy, which holds only in-frame ones; the method was immunoSEQ multiplex PCR. In the table there are millions of clones, 90% to 95% of which are singletons. The sequencing sample was made of naive CD4+ T cells sorted from blood. Noted subset: CD45RA+ positively selected. These receptors all come from a man aged 18 to 30 in good health.

V gene TRBV7-2 combines with J gene TRBJ2-5; TRBD2 matches at 11 bases. The CDR3 totals 16 residues. With V trimmed by 1 base and J by 3 bases, 4 bases remained unmatched. Germline CDR1 SGHTA, CDR2 FQGNSA. CDR3 residues: CASSLVLLAGEETQYF. DNA of the CDR3: TGTGCCAGCAGCTTAGTCCTACTAGCGGGAGAAGAGACCCAGTACTTC.

The chain is built from TRBV27 and TRBJ1-5; D unclear. The germline CDR1 and CDR2 sequences are MNHEY and SMNVEV (reference sequence). Trimming cost V 5 bases and J 6 bases, with 14 bases left between them. The CDR3 totals 14 residues. The CDR3 nucleotides read TGTGCCAGCAGTAGGGCCCTTCGGGGTCAGCCCCAGCATTTT. Amino acids: CASSRALRGQPQHF.

The chain uses TRBV15 and TRBJ1-2, with TRBD1 as a possible D gene (5 bases). The CDR3 contains 18 residues. Germline V gene lookup returns CDR1 LNHNV and CDR2 YYDKDF (reference sequence). The V end was cut by 0 bases, the J end by 5 bases, with 22 bases between. CDR3 sequence (DNA): TGTGCCACCAGCAGAGATCCCCTCGTGGGGCGCACCCTTTATGGCTACACCTTC. Translation: CATSRDPLVGRTLYGYTF.